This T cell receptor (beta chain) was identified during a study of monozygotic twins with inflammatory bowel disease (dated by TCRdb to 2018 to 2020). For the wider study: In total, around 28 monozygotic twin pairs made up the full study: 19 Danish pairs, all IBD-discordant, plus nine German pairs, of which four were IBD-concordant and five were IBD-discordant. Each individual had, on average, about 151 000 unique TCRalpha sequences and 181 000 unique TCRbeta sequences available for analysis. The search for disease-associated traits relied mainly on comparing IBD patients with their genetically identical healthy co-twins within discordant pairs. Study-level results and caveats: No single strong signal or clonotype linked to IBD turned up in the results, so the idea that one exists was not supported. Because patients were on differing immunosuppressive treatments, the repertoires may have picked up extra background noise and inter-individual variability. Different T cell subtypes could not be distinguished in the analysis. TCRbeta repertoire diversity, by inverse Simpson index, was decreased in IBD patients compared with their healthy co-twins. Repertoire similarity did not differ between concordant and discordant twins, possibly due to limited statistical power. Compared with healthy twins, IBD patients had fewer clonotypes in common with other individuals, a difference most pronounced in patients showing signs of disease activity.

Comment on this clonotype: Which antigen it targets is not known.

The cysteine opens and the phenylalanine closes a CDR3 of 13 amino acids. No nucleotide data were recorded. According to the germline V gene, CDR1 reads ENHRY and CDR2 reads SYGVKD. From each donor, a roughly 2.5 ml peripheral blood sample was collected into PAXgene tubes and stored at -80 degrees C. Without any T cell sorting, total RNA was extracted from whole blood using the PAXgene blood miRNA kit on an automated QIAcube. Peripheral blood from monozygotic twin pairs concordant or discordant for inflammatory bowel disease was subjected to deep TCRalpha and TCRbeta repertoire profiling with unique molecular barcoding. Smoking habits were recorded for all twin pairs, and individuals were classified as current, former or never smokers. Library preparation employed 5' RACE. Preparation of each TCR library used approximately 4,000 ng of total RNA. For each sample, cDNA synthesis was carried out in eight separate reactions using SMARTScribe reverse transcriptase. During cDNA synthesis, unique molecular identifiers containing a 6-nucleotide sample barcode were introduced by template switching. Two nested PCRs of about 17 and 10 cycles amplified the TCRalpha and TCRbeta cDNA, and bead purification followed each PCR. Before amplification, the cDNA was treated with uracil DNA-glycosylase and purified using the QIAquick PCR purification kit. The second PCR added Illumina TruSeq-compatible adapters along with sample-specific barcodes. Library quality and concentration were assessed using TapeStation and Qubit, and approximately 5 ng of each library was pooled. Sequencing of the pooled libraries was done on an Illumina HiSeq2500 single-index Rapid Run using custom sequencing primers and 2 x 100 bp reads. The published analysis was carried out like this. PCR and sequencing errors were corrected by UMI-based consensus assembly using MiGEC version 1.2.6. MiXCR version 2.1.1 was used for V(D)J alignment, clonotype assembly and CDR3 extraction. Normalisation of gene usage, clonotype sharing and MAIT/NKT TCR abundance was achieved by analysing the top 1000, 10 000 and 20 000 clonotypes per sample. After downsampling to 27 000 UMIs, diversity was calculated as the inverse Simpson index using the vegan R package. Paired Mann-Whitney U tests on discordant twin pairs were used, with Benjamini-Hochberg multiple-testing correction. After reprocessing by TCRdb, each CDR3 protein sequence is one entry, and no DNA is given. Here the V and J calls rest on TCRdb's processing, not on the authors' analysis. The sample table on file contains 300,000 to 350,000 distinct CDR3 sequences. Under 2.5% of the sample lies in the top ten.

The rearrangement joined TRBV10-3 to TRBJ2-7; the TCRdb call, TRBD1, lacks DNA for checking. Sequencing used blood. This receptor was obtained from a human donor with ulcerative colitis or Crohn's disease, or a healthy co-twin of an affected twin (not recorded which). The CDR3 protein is CAISAGTGDEQYF.